This T cell receptor (beta chain) was obtained from a study of blood T cell repertoires in COVID-19. Data came from immunoSEQ multiplex PCR; TCRdb stores just in-frame clones and leaves some out. Seen here are 150,000 to 180,000 clones, roughly nine tenths observed once, and the top ten hold about 2.4%. The receptor comes from a woman in her sixties or seventies with acute or convalescent COVID-19. Sequences were obtained from peripheral blood.

The CDR3 loop reads CASSISPGQGAKNIQYF. The DNA of the CDR3 is TGTGCCAGTAGTATATCCCCGGGACAGGGGGCCAAAAACATTCAGTACTTC. The chain couples TRBV19 to TRBJ2-4; the match to TRBD1 covers 10 bases. Germline V gene sequence: CDR1 LNHDA, CDR2 SQIVND (reference sequence). The CDR3 loop spans 17 amino acids. V shed 2 bases, J shed 1 base, and the junction held 5 bases outside the gene matches.